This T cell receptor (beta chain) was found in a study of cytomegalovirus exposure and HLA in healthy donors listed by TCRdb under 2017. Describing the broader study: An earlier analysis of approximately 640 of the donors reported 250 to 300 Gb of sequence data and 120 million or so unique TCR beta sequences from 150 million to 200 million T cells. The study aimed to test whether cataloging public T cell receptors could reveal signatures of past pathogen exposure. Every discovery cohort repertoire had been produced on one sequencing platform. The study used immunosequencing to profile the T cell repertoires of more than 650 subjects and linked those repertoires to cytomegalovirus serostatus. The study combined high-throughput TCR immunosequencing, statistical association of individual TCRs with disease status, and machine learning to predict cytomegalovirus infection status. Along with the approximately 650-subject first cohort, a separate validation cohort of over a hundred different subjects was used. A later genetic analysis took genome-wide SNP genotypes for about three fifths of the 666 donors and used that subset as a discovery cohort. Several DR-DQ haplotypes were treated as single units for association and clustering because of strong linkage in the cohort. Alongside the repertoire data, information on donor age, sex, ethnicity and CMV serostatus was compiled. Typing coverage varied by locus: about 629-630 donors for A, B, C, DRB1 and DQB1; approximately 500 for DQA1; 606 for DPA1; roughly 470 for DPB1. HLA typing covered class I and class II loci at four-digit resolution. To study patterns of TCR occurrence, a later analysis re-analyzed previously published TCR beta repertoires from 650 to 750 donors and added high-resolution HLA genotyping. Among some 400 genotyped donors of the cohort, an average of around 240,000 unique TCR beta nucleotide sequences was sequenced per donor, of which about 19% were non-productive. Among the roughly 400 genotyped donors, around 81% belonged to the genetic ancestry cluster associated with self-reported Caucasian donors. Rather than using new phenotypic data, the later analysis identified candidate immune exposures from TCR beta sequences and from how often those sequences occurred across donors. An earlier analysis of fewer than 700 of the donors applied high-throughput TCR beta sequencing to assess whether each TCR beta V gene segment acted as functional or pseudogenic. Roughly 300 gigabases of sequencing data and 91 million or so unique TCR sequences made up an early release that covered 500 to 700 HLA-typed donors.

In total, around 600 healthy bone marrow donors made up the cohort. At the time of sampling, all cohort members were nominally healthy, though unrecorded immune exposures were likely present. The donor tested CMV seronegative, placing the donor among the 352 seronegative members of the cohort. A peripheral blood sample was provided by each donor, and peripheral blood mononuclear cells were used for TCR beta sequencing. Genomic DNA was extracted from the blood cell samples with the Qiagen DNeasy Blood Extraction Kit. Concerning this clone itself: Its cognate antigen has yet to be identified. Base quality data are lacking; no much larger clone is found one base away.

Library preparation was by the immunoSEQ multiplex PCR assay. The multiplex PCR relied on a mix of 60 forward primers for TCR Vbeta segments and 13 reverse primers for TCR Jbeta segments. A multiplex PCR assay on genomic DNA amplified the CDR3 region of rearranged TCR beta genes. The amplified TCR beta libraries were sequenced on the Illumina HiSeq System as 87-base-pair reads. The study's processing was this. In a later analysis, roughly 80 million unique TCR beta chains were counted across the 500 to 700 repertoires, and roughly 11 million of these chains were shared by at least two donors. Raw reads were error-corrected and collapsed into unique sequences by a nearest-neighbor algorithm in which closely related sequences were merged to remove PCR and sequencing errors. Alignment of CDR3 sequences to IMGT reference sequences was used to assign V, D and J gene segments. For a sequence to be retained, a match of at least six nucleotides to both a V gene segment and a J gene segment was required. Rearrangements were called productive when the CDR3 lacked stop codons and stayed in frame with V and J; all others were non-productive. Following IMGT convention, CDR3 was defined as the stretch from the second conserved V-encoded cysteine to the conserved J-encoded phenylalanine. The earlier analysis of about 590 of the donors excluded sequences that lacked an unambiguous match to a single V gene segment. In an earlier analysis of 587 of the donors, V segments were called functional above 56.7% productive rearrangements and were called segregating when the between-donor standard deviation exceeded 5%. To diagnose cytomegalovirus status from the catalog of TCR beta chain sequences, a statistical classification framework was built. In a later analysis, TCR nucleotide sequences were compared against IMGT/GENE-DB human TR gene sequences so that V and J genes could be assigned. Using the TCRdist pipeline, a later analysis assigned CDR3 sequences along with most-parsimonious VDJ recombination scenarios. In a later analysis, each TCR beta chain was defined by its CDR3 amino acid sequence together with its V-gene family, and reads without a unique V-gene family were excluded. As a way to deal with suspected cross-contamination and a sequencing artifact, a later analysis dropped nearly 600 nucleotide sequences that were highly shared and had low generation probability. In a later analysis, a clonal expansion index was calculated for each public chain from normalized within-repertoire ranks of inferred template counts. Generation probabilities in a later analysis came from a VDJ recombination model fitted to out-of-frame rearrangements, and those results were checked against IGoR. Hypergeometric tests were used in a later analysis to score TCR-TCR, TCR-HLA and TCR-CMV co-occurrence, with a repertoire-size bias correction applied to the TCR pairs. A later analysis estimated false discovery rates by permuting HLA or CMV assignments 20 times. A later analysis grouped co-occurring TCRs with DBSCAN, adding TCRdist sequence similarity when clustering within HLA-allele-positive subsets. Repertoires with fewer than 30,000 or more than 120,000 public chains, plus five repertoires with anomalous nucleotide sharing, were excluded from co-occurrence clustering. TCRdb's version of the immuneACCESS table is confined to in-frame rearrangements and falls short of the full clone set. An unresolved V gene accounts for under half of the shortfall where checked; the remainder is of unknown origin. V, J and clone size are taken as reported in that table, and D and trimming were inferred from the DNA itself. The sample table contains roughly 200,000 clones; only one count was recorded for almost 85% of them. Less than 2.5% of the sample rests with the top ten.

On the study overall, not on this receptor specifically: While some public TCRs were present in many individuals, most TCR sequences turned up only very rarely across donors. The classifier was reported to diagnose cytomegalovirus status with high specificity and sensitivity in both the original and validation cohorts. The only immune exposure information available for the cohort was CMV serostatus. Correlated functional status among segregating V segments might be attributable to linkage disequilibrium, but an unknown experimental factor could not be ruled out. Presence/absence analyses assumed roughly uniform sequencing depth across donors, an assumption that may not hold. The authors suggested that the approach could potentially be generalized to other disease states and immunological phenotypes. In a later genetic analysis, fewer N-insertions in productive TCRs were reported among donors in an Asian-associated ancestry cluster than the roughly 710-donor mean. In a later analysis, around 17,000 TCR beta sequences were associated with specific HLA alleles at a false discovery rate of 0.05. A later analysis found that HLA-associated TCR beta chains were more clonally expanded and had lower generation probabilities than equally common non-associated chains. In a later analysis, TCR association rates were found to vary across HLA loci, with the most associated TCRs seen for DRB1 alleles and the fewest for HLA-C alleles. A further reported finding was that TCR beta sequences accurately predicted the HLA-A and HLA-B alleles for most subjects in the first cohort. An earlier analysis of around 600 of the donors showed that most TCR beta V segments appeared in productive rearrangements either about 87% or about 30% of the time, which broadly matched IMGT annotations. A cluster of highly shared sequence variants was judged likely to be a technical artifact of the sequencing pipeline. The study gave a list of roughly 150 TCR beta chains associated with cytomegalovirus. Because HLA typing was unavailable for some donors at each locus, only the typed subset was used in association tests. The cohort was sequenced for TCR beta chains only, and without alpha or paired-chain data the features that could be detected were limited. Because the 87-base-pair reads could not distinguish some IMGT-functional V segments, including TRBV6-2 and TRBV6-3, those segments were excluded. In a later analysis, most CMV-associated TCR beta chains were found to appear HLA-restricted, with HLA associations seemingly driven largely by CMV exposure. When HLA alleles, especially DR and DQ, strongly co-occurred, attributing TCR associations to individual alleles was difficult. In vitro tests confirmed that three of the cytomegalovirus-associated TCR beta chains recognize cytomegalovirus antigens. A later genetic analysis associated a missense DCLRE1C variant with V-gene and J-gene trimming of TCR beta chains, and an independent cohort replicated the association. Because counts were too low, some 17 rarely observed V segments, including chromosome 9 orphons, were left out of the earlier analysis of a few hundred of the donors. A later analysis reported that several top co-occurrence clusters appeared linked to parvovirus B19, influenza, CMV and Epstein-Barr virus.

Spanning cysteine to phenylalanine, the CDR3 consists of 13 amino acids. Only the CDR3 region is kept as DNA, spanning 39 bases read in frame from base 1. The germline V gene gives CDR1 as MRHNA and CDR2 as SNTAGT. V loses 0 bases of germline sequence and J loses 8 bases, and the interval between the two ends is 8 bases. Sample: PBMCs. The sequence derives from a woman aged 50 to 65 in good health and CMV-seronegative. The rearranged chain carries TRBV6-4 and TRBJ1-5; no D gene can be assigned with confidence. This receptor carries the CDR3 CASSDSLGEPQHF. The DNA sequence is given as TGTGCCAGCAGTGACTCTTTGGGAGAGCCCCAGCATTTT.